This T cell receptor beta chain comes out of a study of T cells after yellow fever vaccination. TCRdb independently ran MiXCR on the 5' RACE reads; one entry per CDR3 protein. The sample shows 500,000 to 550,000 distinct CDR3 sequences, roughly a fifth of them seen only once. This CDR3 has 17 residues. V was pared by 0 bases and J by 1 base, with 8 bases of the junction left unmatched. Germline-derived CDR1 and CDR2 are SGDLS and YYNGEE. The source was PBMCs, collected roughly 20 days after the first yellow fever vaccination. This TCR came from a man aged 18 to 29 who received the YFV17D yellow fever vaccine. The rearrangement uses TRBV9 and TRBJ2-3; 7 nucleotides agree with TRBD1. DNA for the CDR3: TGTGCCAGCAGCGTAGCCCCCGGTGGACAGGGCACAGATACGCAGTATTTT. Protein: CASSVAPGGQGTDTQYF.